This TCR beta chain was captured in a study of blood T cells in healthy people across ages. For the study at large: Capture via template switching afforded approximately one barcoded beta molecule per two T cells. The study's findings and limits: Long-lived donors exceeded aged donors in naive CD4+ cells and diversity.

Concerning this clonotype: Antigen specificity is unknown.

Germline V lookup: CDR1 DFQATT, CDR2 SNEGSKA (reference sequence). The CDR3 loop spans 16 amino acids. With 3 bases clipped from V and 2 bases from J, the junction kept 8 bases outside the gene matches. A second roughly 7 to 12 cycle PCR used barcoded and J-beta primers. Every individual sample yielded 3 million or more paired-end reads (each containing CDR3). MiXCR was run by TCRdb on the 5' RACE reads, yielding one entry per CDR3 protein. The sample yields hundreds of thousands of distinct CDR3 sequences, roughly 20% seen once. Sequencing input: blood. The receptor was derived from a man in his sixties or seventies in good health. The chain couples TRBV20-1 to TRBJ2-5; 11 positions agree with TRBD2. This CDR3 reads CSASLVAGGRQETQYF. Written as DNA, the CDR3 is TGCAGTGCTAGCCTCGTAGCGGGAGGGCGGCAAGAGACCCAGTACTTC.